What follows are 14 T cell receptor beta chains derived from one specimen sequenced in a study of blood T cell repertoires in COVID-19. Here immunoSEQ multiplex PCR was the method, and the copy in TCRdb shows in-frame clones only, minus some. The sample lists 250,000 to 350,000 clones, roughly 90% occurring once. Specimen: peripheral blood. Every receptor here comes from a woman between 25 and 40 years old with COVID-19, enrolled during active disease.

The V gene is TRBV6-1, the J gene TRBJ2-7; D is possibly TRBD2 (6 bases). The CDR3 consists of 14 residues. Trimming stripped 3 bases from V and 0 bases from J, with 9 bases between. Germline V gene data show CDR1 as MNHNS and CDR2 as SASEGT. The CDR3 DNA reads as TGTGCCAGCAGTGAGGCGGGATACTCCTACGAGCAGTACTTC. This codes for CASSEAGYSYEQYF.

The chain recombines TRBV10-1 with TRBJ2-7; 7 nucleotides line up with TRBD1. The junction had 11 bases not matched to a gene; V was cut back by 6 bases and J by 3 bases. CDR1 is WNHNN, CDR2 SYGVQD, per germline (reference sequence). CDR3 size: 15 residues. The CDR3 DNA sequence: TGCGCCAGCAGATTCCCGGGACAGACCGACTACGAGCAGTACTTC. Residues: CASRFPGQTDYEQYF.

This sequence joins TRBV10-3 and TRBJ1-4, with TRBD1 as a possible D gene (5 bases). Between the trimmed V and J ends, which lost 7 bases and 4 bases, there was a span of 16 bases. Germline V gene sequence: CDR1 ENHRY, CDR2 SYGVKD. The CDR3 runs to 15 residues. The CDR3 nucleotides are TGTGCCATCACCCCGGGGGACTTCAGTAATGAAAAACTGTTTTTT. Its protein product is CAITPGDFSNEKLFF.

The V call is TRBV2, the J call TRBJ2-7; 7 bases are a match to TRBD1. Germline CDR1 and CDR2: SNHLY and FYNNEI. The trim removed 0 bases at V and 6 bases at J, leaving 5 bases unmatched. The CDR3 covers 14 residues. CDR3 nucleotide sequence: TGTGCCAGCAGTGAAGCGAAACAGGGGAGCGAGCAGTACTTC. Translation: CASSEAKQGSEQYF.

The chain employs TRBV7-2 and TRBJ2-2; D remains ambiguous. CDR1 is SGHTA, CDR2 FQGNSA, per germline. Trimming removed 2 bases at V and 5 bases at J, with 9 bases between. The length of the CDR3 is 14 residues. The CDR3 sequence is CASSLILSTGELFF. The CDR3 nucleotides read TGTGCCAGCAGCTTAATTTTGAGTACCGGGGAGCTGTTTTTT.

This chain joins TRBV7-9 and TRBJ1-3, with D perhaps TRBD1 (6 bases). Trimming cost V 5 bases and J 0 bases, with 8 bases left between them. Germline CDR1 reads SEHNR; CDR2 reads FQNEAQ (reference sequence). The CDR3 consists of 14 residues. The CDR3 region is CASSPQGSGNTIYF. The DNA of the CDR3 is TGTGCCAGCAGCCCACAGGGCTCTGGAAACACCATATATTTT.

J is TRBJ2-7 and V is TRBV6-5, with 10 bases identical to TRBD1. The CDR3 runs 13 residues. J was trimmed by 6 bases and V by 6 bases; bases with no gene match: 5. Germline CDR1 MNHEY, CDR2 SVGAGI. The CDR3 sequence: CASRGQGGSEQYF. In DNA, the CDR3 is TGTGCCAGCAGAGGACAGGGGGGGTCCGAGCAGTACTTC.

The chain joins TRBV27 to TRBJ1-2, with unresolved D. The V end lost 0 bases, the J end lost 3 bases, and 8 bases lay between the germline ends. CDR1 and CDR2 (germline): MNHEY, SMNVEV (reference sequence). CDR3 length equals 14 residues. The CDR3 loop is CASSLSAGDYGYTF. The CDR3, as DNA: TGTGCCAGCAGTTTATCGGCAGGCGACTATGGCTACACCTTC.

Only one count was recorded for this clone. The J gene is TRBJ1-4, the V gene TRBV7-9; 9 bases fit TRBD1. The germline CDR1 and CDR2 sequences are SEHNR and FQNEAQ (reference sequence). The CDR3 contains 15 residues. The V gene end was trimmed by 3 bases and the J gene end by 6 bases; junction bases not matched to a gene: 5. CDR3 amino acids: CASSLQDRGDEKLFF. The CDR3 nucleotides read TGTGCCAGCAGCTTGCAGGACAGGGGAGATGAAAAACTGTTTTTT.

V is TRBV5-1 and J is TRBJ2-1; 9 bases are a match to TRBD2. CDR1 and CDR2 from the germline V gene are SGHRS and YFSETQ. The CDR3 is 16 residues long. V gave up 0 bases and J gave up 8 bases; unmatched junction bases: 9. The CDR3 reads CASSLEAGGMWDEQFF. The CDR3 coding sequence is TGCGCCAGCAGCTTGGAAGCGGGAGGTATGTGGGATGAGCAGTTCTTC.

The V gene is TRBV24-1, the J gene TRBJ2-2, with a tentative D call TRBD2 (5 bases). Germline V gene data show CDR1 as KGHDR and CDR2 as SFDVKD. V was pared by 6 bases and J by 8 bases, with 18 bases between. This CDR3 is 15 amino acids long. Here the CDR3 reads CATSKVEGRGGELFF. CDR3 in DNA: TGTGCCACCAGTAAAGTTGAGGGCAGAGGGGGGGAGCTGTTTTTT.

The J gene is TRBJ1-2, the V gene TRBV18; D uncertain. CDR1 is KGHSH, CDR2 LQKENI, per germline. V was clipped by 6 bases and J by 3 bases, with 8 bases between them. This CDR3 region has 12 residues. Here the CDR3 reads CASSGSDYGYTF. The CDR3 DNA reads TGTGCCAGCTCCGGTAGTGACTATGGCTACACCTTC.

This chain uses TRBV3-1 (or the pseudogene TRBV3-2) with TRBJ2-7; D is undetermined. Germline lookup yields CDR1 LGHDT and CDR2 YNNKEL (reference sequence). This CDR3 has 13 amino acids. V gave up 0 bases and J gave up 3 bases, with 6 bases separating them. CDR3 in DNA: TGTGCCAGCAGCCAAGACCTTGTCTACGAGCAGTACTTC. Translated, it gives CASSQDLVYEQYF.

Remarks on this clone: Sequence at one end of the junction differs from germline and may be a read error. V usage is TRBV19 and J usage is TRBJ2-5; the match to TRBD2 covers 11 bases. The germline gives CDR1 LNHDA, CDR2 SQIVND (reference sequence). The CDR3 is 13 residues long. CDR3 residues: CASSIAGGETQYF. The DNA for the CDR3 is TGTGCCAGTAGCATAGCGGGAGGGGAGACCCAGTACTTC.